A single sample is the source of the 24 T cell receptor beta chains below, sequenced in a study of naive and memory T cell subsets. Two oligonucleotides, mixed equimolar, formed the beta constant-region primer covering TRBC1 and TRBC2. Four rounds of PCR amplified the ligated cDNA using nested alpha and beta constant-region primers plus SP2. TCRdb re-analysed the UMI-ligation and nested PCR reads in MiXCR, keeping a single row per CDR3 protein. The data contain over 30,000 distinct CDR3 sequences, approximately 17% of them singletons. The material sequenced was effector memory CD4+ T cells from blood. Subset described: effector memory, CD45RA- CD27-. The receptors were sampled from a human donor in good health.

V usage is TRBV20-1 and J usage is TRBJ2-1; 10 bases agree with TRBD2. CDR3 length: 16 amino acids. V dropped 5 bases and J dropped 8; count of bases not matched to a gene: 15. Germline-derived CDR1 and CDR2 are DFQATT and SNEGSKA (reference sequence). The CDR3 here is CSASWNPGLANDEQFF. For the CDR3, the DNA is TGCAGTGCTTCCTGGAATCCGGGACTAGCGAATGATGAGCAGTTCTTC.

The V and J genes are TRBV18 and TRBJ2-5; TRBD2 matches at 9 bases. This CDR3 is 14 amino acids long. Per germline, CDR1 KGHSH and CDR2 LQKENI. The V and J ends lost 4 bases and 5 bases, in that order; junction bases with no gene match: 5. The CDR3 DNA is TGTGCCAGCTCACTAGCGGGAGAGATCGAGACCCAGTACTTC. Amino acids: CASSLAGEIETQYF. The full variable domain, in which reference TRBV18 and TRBJ2-5 provide the parts outside the CDR3, is NAGVMQNPRHLVRRRGQEARLRCSPMKGHSHVYWYRQLPEEGLKFMVYLQKENIIDESGMPKERFSAEFPKEGPSILRIQQVVRGDSAAYFCASSLAGEIETQYFGPGTRLLVL.

This clonotype was found a few times. The chain has TRBV20-1 and TRBJ1-5; D not resolved. Germline CDR1 and CDR2: DFQATT and SNEGSKA (reference sequence). Trimming cost V 6 bases and J 1 base, with 7 bases left between them. The CDR3 spans 12 residues. The CDR3 DNA reads TGCAGTGCGCTCATAAGCAATCAGCCCCAGCATTTT. This codes for CSALISNQPQHF.

This clonotype was counted many times. CDR3 amino acids: CASSILFDRQLYF. In nucleotides, the CDR3 is TGTGCCAGTAGTATTTTGTTCGACAGGCAGTTGTACTTC. This rearrangement joins TRBV19 to TRBJ2-7; D perhaps matches TRBD1 (6 bases). The CDR3 has 13 amino acids. CDR1 and CDR2 (germline): LNHDA, SQIVND (reference sequence). V dropped 3 bases and J dropped 12 bases, with 18 bases sitting between them.

The sample holds a few counts of this clonotype. CDR3 residues: CSAETLSGNTIYF. The DNA of the CDR3 is TGCAGTGCTGAGACACTATCTGGAAACACCATATATTTT. The V call is TRBV20-1, the J call TRBJ1-3; D is uncertain. V was clipped by 5 bases and J by 1 base, with 9 bases between them. CDR1 is DFQATT, CDR2 SNEGSKA, per germline (reference sequence). The CDR3 consists of 13 residues.

The rearrangement joins TRBV6-1 to TRBJ1-5, with D uncertain. V gave up 1 base and J gave up 6 bases, with 7 bases separating them. CDR3 length: 13 amino acids. From germline, CDR1 is MNHNS and CDR2 SASEGT. CDR3 DNA: TGTGCCAGCAGTGAAGAGTACTCTCAGCCCCAGCATTTT. Protein sequence: CASSEEYSQPQHF.

This sequence joins TRBV2 and TRBJ1-2; possible D gene TRBD1, 6 bases. Trimming removed 3 bases from V and 1 base from J, with 12 bases in between. Germline V gene lookup returns CDR1 SNHLY and CDR2 FYNNEI. The length of the CDR3 is 15 residues. The CDR3 spells CASSDITGYNYGYTF. Written as DNA, the CDR3 is TGTGCCAGCAGTGATATTACAGGGTATAACTATGGCTACACCTTC.

This clonotype was counted between two and nine times. This chain uses TRBV6-1 with TRBJ1-5; D ambiguous. V gave up 8 bases and J gave up 2 bases, with 16 bases separating them. The CDR3 extends over 15 amino acids. Germline lookup yields CDR1 MNHNS and CDR2 SASEGT. The CDR3 bases are TGTGCCAGCTTGCGAGATCTGAACGGCAATCAGCCCCAGCATTTT. It is translated as CASLRDLNGNQPQHF.

This clonotype appeared a few times. The V and J genes are TRBV11-2 and TRBJ2-7; 8 nucleotides align to TRBD1. Germline loops: CDR1 SGHAT, CDR2 FQNNGV. The ends lost 8 bases at V and 9 bases at J; junction bases unmatched: 18. The CDR3 is 15 amino acids. The CDR3 nucleotides read TGTGCCAGCGGCATGACCGGGACAGGCCTTGTTCGGCAGTACTTC. It codes for CASGMTGTGLVRQYF.

This clonotype occurred a few times. This chain connects TRBV9 to TRBJ1-4, with 8 bases aligning to TRBD1. Germline lookup yields CDR1 SGDLS and CDR2 YYNGEE. This CDR3 has 16 residues. The junction had 8 bases not matched to a gene; V was cut back by 3 bases and J by 4 bases. The CDR3 DNA reads TGTGCCAGCAGCGCCAGGACAGGGCGGGGTAATGAAAAACTGTTTTTT. Protein: CASSARTGRGNEKLFF.

The CDR3 region is CASSTRVAGELFF. Here the CDR3 DNA reads TGTGCCAGTAGTACCCGGGTCGCCGGGGAGCTGTTTTTT. The V call is TRBV6-1, the J call TRBJ2-2, with D hard to call. The germline gives CDR1 MNHNS, CDR2 SASEGT. This CDR3 has 13 residues. The V end was cut by 9 bases, the J end by 6 bases, with 14 bases between.

The chain employs TRBV6-2 or TRBV6-3 and TRBJ1-5; D unclear. Trimming took 2 bases from V and 4 from J, leaving 12 bases between them. CDR1 and CDR2 from the germline V gene are MNHEY and SVGEGT. The CDR3 totals 15 residues. The CDR3 coding sequence is TGTGCCAGCAGTTACGGCCTAGGGAGTAATCAGCCCCAGCATTTT. Its translation: CASSYGLGSNQPQHF.

This rearrangement joins TRBV30 to TRBJ2-7, with 8 bases lining up with TRBD1. The CDR3 covers 14 residues. CDR1 and CDR2 from the germline V gene are GTSNPN and SVGIG (reference sequence). V lost 1 base to trimming and J lost 3 bases; unmatched junction nucleotides: 5. In DNA form, the CDR3 reads TGTGCCTGGAGTGCCGGACAGGGCCGCTACGAGCAGTACTTC. Translation gives CAWSAGQGRYEQYF.

The chain couples TRBV9 to TRBJ2-3; 13 bases match TRBD2. This CDR3 has 16 residues. CDR1 is SGDLS, CDR2 YYNGEE, per germline. V lost 3 bases to trimming and J lost 5 bases; unmatched junction nucleotides: 6. DNA of the CDR3: TGTGCCAGCAGCGCGAGACTAGCGGGAGGTGTAGATACGCAGTATTTT. Its translation is CASSARLAGGVDTQYF.

The chain is built from TRBV13 and TRBJ1-2, with TRBD1 matching over 7 bases. The trim removed 6 bases at V and 3 bases at J, leaving 4 bases unmatched. Germline V gives CDR1 PRHDT, CDR2 FYEKMQ (reference sequence). CDR3 size: 13 residues. The CDR3 coding sequence is TGTGCCAGCAGAGGGGGCGGCTACTATGGCTACACCTTC. Its protein product is CASRGGGYYGYTF.

DNA for the CDR3: TGCGCCAGCAGCCAGCTCTCTGGGGCCAACGTCCTGACTTTC. Protein sequence: CASSQLSGANVLTF. The chain employs TRBV4-1 and TRBJ2-6; no firm D call. Looked up from germline, CDR1 is MGHRA and CDR2 is YSYEKL. CDR3 length: 14 residues. Trimming cost V 3 bases and J 0 bases, with 3 bases left between them.

The chain carries TRBV7-9 and TRBJ2-1; possible D gene TRBD2, 6 bases. Trimming cost V 5 bases and J 4 bases, with 12 bases left between them. This CDR3 contains 14 residues. Germline assignment: CDR1 SEHNR and CDR2 FQNEAQ (reference sequence). As DNA, the CDR3 is TGTGCCAGCAGCCGGGACTTAATATACAATGAGCAGTTCTTC. Translating gives CASSRDLIYNEQFF.

This clonotype was picked up a small number of times. The chain links TRBV20-1 to TRBJ1-1, with 8 bases lining up with TRBD1. The V gene end was trimmed by 3 bases and the J gene end by 4 bases; junction bases not matched to a gene: 4. The CDR3 is 13 residues long. In germline, CDR1 is DFQATT, CDR2 SNEGSKA (reference sequence). In nucleotides, the CDR3 is TGCAGTGCTAGGACAGGGGTTAGCACTGAAGCTTTCTTT. Translation: CSARTGVSTEAFF.

As to this clonotype: A read error may account for a junction end that differs from germline. Here the CDR3 DNA reads TGCGCCAGCACCTTGGGGGGACTAGTCTCCTACAATGAGCAGTTCTTC. Its translation is CASTLGGLVSYNEQFF. The chain is built from TRBV5-1 and TRBJ2-1, with 8 bases that match TRBD2. This CDR3 has 16 amino acids. Looked up from germline, CDR1 is SGHRS and CDR2 is YFSETQ.

The CDR3 reads CASTSGRKYEQYF. The CDR3 bases are TGTGCCAGCACCTCCGGGCGGAAATACGAGCAGTACTTC. The V call is TRBV28, the J call TRBJ2-7, with no clear D. V lost 7 bases to trimming and J lost 4 bases, with 14 bases between them. The CDR3 runs 13 residues. In germline, CDR1 is MDHEN, CDR2 SYDVKM.

This clonotype turned up a few times. This rearrangement joins TRBV28 to TRBJ2-3; 9 positions match TRBD1. This CDR3 has 15 residues. J lost 4 bases, V lost 5 bases, and 7 bases had no gene match. Germline-derived CDR1 and CDR2 are MDHEN and SYDVKM. For the CDR3, the DNA is TGTGCCAGCAGTCGAGGACAGGGGAGGGCAGATACGCAGTATTTT. Protein product: CASSRGQGRADTQYF.

This clonotype was picked up a small number of times. The chain couples TRBV6-5 to TRBJ1-3; the match to TRBD1 covers 9 bases. This CDR3 is built from 16 residues. With 6 bases clipped from V and 2 bases from J, the junction kept 8 bases outside the gene matches. Per germline, CDR1 MNHEY and CDR2 SVGAGI. CDR3: CASSLGYRGPGNTIYF. The CDR3 bases are TGTGCCAGCAGCTTGGGGTACAGGGGGCCTGGAAACACCATATATTTT.

The chain is built from TRBV7-3 and TRBJ2-5; D might be TRBD1 (6 bases). The V end lost 6 bases, the J end lost 5 bases, and 13 bases lay between the germline ends. This CDR3 has 13 residues. Germline V CDR1 and CDR2: SGHTA, FQGTGA. The CDR3: CASSPGVIETQYF. Here the CDR3 DNA reads TGTGCCAGCAGTCCAGGGGTTATCGAGACCCAGTACTTC.

The CDR3 here is CASRSSGNTEAFF. CDR3 coding DNA: TGTGCCAGCAGGAGTTCAGGGAACACTGAAGCTTTCTTT. The genes are TRBV6-1 and TRBJ1-1; D gene unclear. V lost 6 bases to trimming and J lost 1 base, with 9 bases between them. Germline V lookup: CDR1 MNHNS, CDR2 SASEGT. The CDR3 consists of 13 residues.